Listed here are 29 T cell receptor beta chains from one sample, sequenced in a study of blood T cell repertoires in COVID-19. Assay used: immunoSEQ multiplex PCR; TCRdb lists only in-frame clones, some missing. The sample includes some 160,000 clones, approximately 84% of them seen just once. Sequenced input: peripheral blood. The receptors derive from a woman older than 75 with COVID-19, enrolled during active disease.

The V and J genes are TRBV12-5 and TRBJ2-3; D remains ambiguous. V was pared by 1 base and J by 0 bases, with 5 bases between. CDR1 is LGHNT, CDR2 FRNRAP, per germline. The CDR3 has 14 amino acids. Here the CDR3 DNA reads TGTGCTAGTGGTTTGGAGAGCAGCACAGATACGCAGTATTTT. This codes for CASGLESSTDTQYF. The full variable domain, with the rest looked up from reference TRBV12-5 and TRBJ2-3, is DARVTQTPRHKVTEMGQEVTMRCQPILGHNTVFWYRQTMMQGLELLAYFRNRAPLDDSGMPKDRFSAEMPDATLATLKIQPSEPRDSAVYFCASGLESSTDTQYFGPGTRLTVL.

This clone was detected only a few times. V usage is TRBV4-1 and J usage is TRBJ1-4, with D possibly matching TRBD1 (6 bases). The length of the CDR3 is 16 residues. Germline V CDR1 and CDR2: MGHRA, YSYEKL. Trimming shortened V by 1 base and J by 3 bases, and 12 bases separated the two germline ends. CDR3 residues: CASSQVRGVSNEKLFF. DNA of the CDR3: TGCGCCAGCAGCCAAGTCAGGGGAGTGTCTAATGAAAAACTGTTTTTT.

The chain recombines TRBV27 with TRBJ1-5; D gene unclear. The CDR3 spans 15 residues. The germline CDR1 and CDR2 sequences are MNHEY and SMNVEV (reference sequence). V was clipped by 8 bases and J by 2 bases, with 16 bases between them. The DNA of the CDR3 is TGTGCCAGCTCCTCTATGGCGGTTGGCAATCAGCCCCAGCATTTT. Translated: CASSSMAVGNQPQHF.

The chain combines TRBV18 with TRBJ2-2; TRBD2 agrees at 7 bases. CDR1 and CDR2 from the germline V gene are KGHSH and LQKENI. This CDR3 is built from 14 residues. V dropped 6 bases and J dropped 5; count of bases not matched to a gene: 6. The CDR3 is CASSLWRETGELFF. The CDR3 coding sequence is TGTGCCAGCTCGTTATGGCGGGAGACCGGGGAGCTGTTTTTT.

The CDR3 region is CASSPRIMSQGHQPQHF. The CDR3 region has the DNA TGTGCCAGCTCACCACGTATTATGTCGCAGGGCCACCAGCCCCAGCATTTT. V and J are TRBV18 and TRBJ1-5, with D tentatively TRBD1 (5 bases). The V end was cut by 1 base, the J end by 7 bases, with 20 bases between. The CDR3 loop spans 17 amino acids. CDR1 KGHSH and CDR2 LQKENI come from the germline V gene.

The V and J genes are TRBV28 and TRBJ2-7; 7 nucleotides line up with TRBD1. CDR3 size: 16 residues. Germline V gene data show CDR1 as MDHEN and CDR2 as SYDVKM. The trim removed 5 bases at V and 4 bases at J, leaving 14 bases unmatched. For the CDR3, the DNA is TGTGCCAGCAGTCCCTTCCCCCGGGACAGTTATTACGAGCAGTACTTC. Amino acid sequence: CASSPFPRDSYYEQYF.

The chain links TRBV3-1 (or the pseudogene TRBV3-2) to TRBJ2-5, with D maybe TRBD1 (6 bases). Germline-derived CDR1 and CDR2 are LGHDT and YNNKEL (reference sequence). This CDR3 spans 14 amino acids. V was pared by 4 bases and J by 4 bases, with 13 bases between. The CDR3 DNA is TGTGCCAGCAGCCTCTACCGGGACATAGAGACCCAGTACTTC. Its protein product is CASSLYRDIETQYF.

The chain employs TRBV27 and TRBJ1-2; D possibly corresponds to TRBD1 (5 bases). Germline V gene sequence: CDR1 MNHEY, CDR2 SMNVEV (reference sequence). Trimming cost V 8 bases and J 10 bases, with 17 bases left between them. The CDR3 has 12 amino acids. CDR3 sequence: CASLPTALVYTF. CDR3 nucleotides: TGTGCCAGCCTTCCGACAGCACTCGTCTACACCTTC.

This chain joins TRBV27 and TRBJ1-3, with 8 bases identical to TRBD1. The CDR3 totals 13 residues. V shed 5 bases, J shed 8 bases, and the junction held 5 bases outside the gene matches. Looked up from germline, CDR1 is MNHEY and CDR2 is SMNVEV (reference sequence). Written as DNA, the CDR3 is TGTGCCAGCAGTCCAGGACAGGGCTACACCATATATTTT. This translates into CASSPGQGYTIYF.

This clone was seen a handful of times. This chain connects TRBV30 to TRBJ1-4; D may be TRBD1 (5 bases). Germline CDR1 reads GTSNPN; CDR2 reads SVGIG (reference sequence). CDR3 size: 13 residues. Trimming cost V 5 bases and J 8 bases, with 15 bases left between them. CDR3 amino acids: CAWAAGQGEKLFF. The CDR3 nucleotides read TGTGCCTGGGCGGCCGGCCAGGGCGAAAAACTGTTTTTT.

This clone appeared once. This chain uses TRBV5-1 with TRBJ2-7; 8 bases agree with TRBD1. The CDR3 consists of 13 residues. CDR1 SGHRS and CDR2 YFSETQ come from the germline V gene. V was pared by 4 bases and J by 6 bases, with 6 bases of the junction left unmatched. CDR3 nucleotides: TGCGCCAGCAGCACAGGACAGGGCGGCGAGCAGTACTTC. This translates into CASSTGQGGEQYF.

The CDR3 here is CASSPDRVVIYGYTF. Here the CDR3 DNA reads TGCGCCAGCAGCCCGGACAGGGTAGTGATCTATGGCTACACCTTC. The V call is TRBV5-1, the J call TRBJ1-2; 8 bases are a match to TRBD1. V shed 4 bases and J 4 bases; nucleotides not matched to a gene: 9. CDR1 and CDR2 (germline): SGHRS, YFSETQ. This CDR3 has 15 amino acids.

V gene TRBV10-3 combines with J gene TRBJ1-1; D may be TRBD1 (6 bases). Looked up from germline, CDR1 is ENHRY and CDR2 is SYGVKD. This CDR3 has 14 amino acids. Trimming shortened V by 5 bases and J by 3 bases, and 13 bases separated the two germline ends. This chain's CDR3 is CAISSTGTDTEAFF. In DNA, the CDR3 is TGTGCCATCAGTTCAACAGGGACCGACACTGAAGCTTTCTTT.

The chain joins TRBV5-4 to TRBJ1-2; D unresolved. Looked up from germline, CDR1 is SGHNT and CDR2 is YYREEE (reference sequence). V gave up 0 bases and J gave up 7 bases, with 16 bases separating them. The CDR3 is made up of 15 amino acids. The CDR3 nucleotides read TGTGCCAGCAGCTTGGCCTCGTTCCGTGGCTCTGGCTACACCTTC. Translating gives CASSLASFRGSGYTF.

CDR3: CASSLVGGQFF. The CDR3 DNA reads as TGTGCCAGCAGTTTAGTGGGGGGACAGTTCTTC. The V call is TRBV12-3 or TRBV12-4, the J call TRBJ2-1, with a possible D match to TRBD2 (6 bases). The CDR3 loop spans 11 amino acids. Trimming took 1 base from V and 13 from J, leaving 8 bases between them.

This clone has more than one count but fewer than ten. The CDR3 sequence: CAWSTGTGAYEQYF. As DNA, the CDR3 is TGTGCCTGGAGTACCGGGACAGGGGCCTACGAGCAGTACTTC. This chain uses TRBV30 with TRBJ2-7; 10 positions match TRBD1. Germline trimming cut 2 bases from V and 2 bases from J; bases unmatched to any gene: 3. This CDR3 is 14 amino acids long. Per the germline V gene, CDR1 is GTSNPN and CDR2 is SVGIG (reference sequence).

The CDR3 DNA reads as TGCAGTGCTAGTTATACAGGGGTAGAGACCCAGTACTTC. As protein: CSASYTGVETQYF. The chain combines TRBV20-1 with TRBJ2-5; 7 bases align to TRBD1. The CDR3 runs to 13 residues. Trimming cost V 3 bases and J 4 bases; bases outside gene matches: 5. Per the germline V gene, CDR1 is DFQATT and CDR2 is SNEGSKA (reference sequence).

The gene calls are TRBV9 and TRBJ2-7; tentatively, D is TRBD1 (6 bases). V was trimmed by 1 base and J by 3 bases, leaving 11 bases between them. Germline CDR1 reads SGDLS; CDR2 reads YYNGEE. The CDR3 has 14 amino acids. CDR3 coding DNA: TGTGCCAGCAGCGTAATGGACAGAAGCTACGAGCAGTACTTC. Amino acid sequence: CASSVMDRSYEQYF.

The chain uses TRBV11-2 and TRBJ2-7; 11 bases are shared with TRBD2. The J segment lost 7 bases and the V segment lost 4 bases, leaving 9 bases of the junction unmatched. This CDR3 is built from 15 residues. Germline V gives CDR1 SGHAT, CDR2 FQNNGV. Here the CDR3 DNA reads TGTGCCAGCAGCTCCGTAGCGGGGGGGCAGGGGGAGCAGTACTTC. Protein product: CASSSVAGGQGEQYF.

This clone was counted once. CDR3 in amino acids: CATSRAKGRQPQHF. Written as DNA, the CDR3 is TGTGCCACCAGCAGAGCTAAAGGGAGGCAGCCCCAGCATTTT. The chain couples TRBV15 to TRBJ1-5, with D uncertain. Deletions cut 1 base from V and 7 bases from J, with 11 bases between. Germline CDR1 and CDR2: LNHNV and YYDKDF (reference sequence). CDR3 size: 14 residues.

The CDR3 is CASSQVVGTHYEQYF. The DNA for the CDR3 is TGCGCCAGCAGCCAAGTGGTCGGGACACACTACGAGCAGTACTTC. V and J are TRBV4-1 and TRBJ2-7, with D perhaps TRBD1 (6 bases). Trimming left V 1 base short and J 3 bases short, with 13 bases between. Germline CDR1 and CDR2: MGHRA and YSYEKL. CDR3 length: 15 amino acids.

The chain recombines TRBV9 with TRBJ2-3; a weak D match, TRBD2 (7 bases). Germline V gives CDR1 SGDLS, CDR2 YYNGEE. The V end lost 4 bases, the J end lost 4 bases, and 19 bases lay between the germline ends. This CDR3 contains 16 residues. The DNA for the CDR3 is TGTGCCAGCAGCCCCCCTTTGAGGGGGGGTTCAGATACGCAGTATTTT. As protein: CASSPPLRGGSDTQYF. The whole variable domain, remainder taken from reference TRBV9 and TRBJ2-3, is DSGVTQTPKHLITATGQRVTLRCSPRSGDLSVYWYQQSLDQGLQFLIQYYNGEERAKGNILERFSAQQFPDLHSELNLSSLELGDSALYFCASSPPLRGGSDTQYFGPGTRLTVL.

The chain combines TRBV19 with TRBJ2-2, with D tentatively TRBD1 (6 bases). Germline loops: CDR1 LNHDA, CDR2 SQIVND (reference sequence). The CDR3 runs 18 residues. Trimming removed 6 bases from V and 7 bases from J, with 27 bases in between. CDR3 sequence reads: CASSPRARGMSRGGELFF. The CDR3 DNA follows: TGTGCCAGTAGCCCACGGGCCAGGGGTATGTCTCGTGGCGGGGAGCTGTTTTTT. The full variable domain, with the rest looked up from reference TRBV19 and TRBJ2-2, is DGGITQSPKYLFRKEGQNVTLSCEQNLNHDAMYWYRQDPGQGLRLIYYSQIVNDFQKGDIAEGYSVSREKKESFPLTVTSAQKNPTAFYLCASSPRARGMSRGGELFFGEGSRLTVL.

The V gene is TRBV5-8, the J gene TRBJ2-7, with D possibly matching TRBD1 (7 bases). This CDR3 has 15 amino acids. From germline, CDR1 is SGHTS and CDR2 YDEGEE. V lost 3 bases and J lost 0, with 13 bases in between. CDR3 bases: TGTGCCAGCAGCTGGAGGGGGCCTAGCTCCTACGAGCAGTACTTC. This codes for CASSWRGPSSYEQYF.

The chain couples TRBV7-8 to TRBJ2-7; 7 nucleotides agree with TRBD2. CDR1 is SGHVS, CDR2 FQNEAQ, per germline. The CDR3 extends over 14 amino acids. V gave up 2 bases and J gave up 6 bases; unmatched junction bases: 7. Written as DNA, the CDR3 is TGTGCCAGCAGCTTACGAGGCCCGGGGGGCGAGCAGTACTTC. Translated: CASSLRGPGGEQYF.

This clone was seen just once. The V gene is TRBV7-9, the J gene TRBJ1-1; a possible D gene is TRBD1 (5 bases). The ends were cut back, 5 bases at V and 1 base at J, with 8 bases in the middle. CDR1 SEHNR and CDR2 FQNEAQ come from the germline V gene (reference sequence). This CDR3 has 13 residues. As DNA, the CDR3 is TGTGCCAGCAGCCGCGGACAGAACACTGAAGCTTTCTTT. Protein sequence: CASSRGQNTEAFF. The variable domain in full, with the rest retrieved from reference TRBV7-9 and TRBJ1-1, is DTGVSQNPRHKITKRGQNVTFRCDPISEHNRLYWYRQTLGQGPEFLTYFQNEAQLEKSRLLSDRFSAERPKGSFSTLEIQRTEQGDSAMYLCASSRGQNTEAFFGQGTRLTVV.

The chain couples TRBV6-5 to TRBJ2-3, with 8 bases matching TRBD1. Germline loops: CDR1 MNHEY, CDR2 SVGAGI. The CDR3 is 14 residues long. The junction had 8 bases not matched to a gene; V was cut back by 6 bases and J by 6 bases. CDR3 sequence (DNA): TGTGCCAGCAGGCGACAGGGGACGTCGGATACGCAGTATTTT. This gives the protein CASRRQGTSDTQYF.

This clone was detected many times. The rearrangement joins TRBV5-1 to TRBJ1-4; maybe TRBD1 (6 bases). The ends were cut back, 4 bases at V and 2 bases at J, with 12 bases in the middle. Germline V gives CDR1 SGHRS, CDR2 YFSETQ. CDR3 length: 15 amino acids. CDR3 protein: CASSAGGSTNEKLFF. In DNA, the CDR3 is TGCGCCAGCAGCGCGGGGGGCTCCACTAATGAAAAACTGTTTTTT. The full variable domain, with the rest looked up from reference TRBV5-1 and TRBJ1-4, is KAGVTQTPRYLIKTRGQQVTLSCSPISGHRSVSWYQQTPGQGLQFLFEYFSETQRNKGNFPGRFSGRQFSNSRSEMNVSTLELGDSALYLCASSAGGSTNEKLFFGSGTQLSVL.

This chain links TRBV5-1 with TRBJ2-3; TRBD2 matches 8 bases. CDR1 and CDR2 (germline): SGHRS, YFSETQ. This CDR3 has 17 amino acids. Trimming at V came to 0 bases and at J to 0 bases, leaving 6 bases not matched to a gene. CDR3 residues: CASSLGPTSGSTDTQYF. The CDR3 DNA reads TGCGCCAGCAGCTTGGGCCCCACTAGCGGAAGCACAGATACGCAGTATTTT.